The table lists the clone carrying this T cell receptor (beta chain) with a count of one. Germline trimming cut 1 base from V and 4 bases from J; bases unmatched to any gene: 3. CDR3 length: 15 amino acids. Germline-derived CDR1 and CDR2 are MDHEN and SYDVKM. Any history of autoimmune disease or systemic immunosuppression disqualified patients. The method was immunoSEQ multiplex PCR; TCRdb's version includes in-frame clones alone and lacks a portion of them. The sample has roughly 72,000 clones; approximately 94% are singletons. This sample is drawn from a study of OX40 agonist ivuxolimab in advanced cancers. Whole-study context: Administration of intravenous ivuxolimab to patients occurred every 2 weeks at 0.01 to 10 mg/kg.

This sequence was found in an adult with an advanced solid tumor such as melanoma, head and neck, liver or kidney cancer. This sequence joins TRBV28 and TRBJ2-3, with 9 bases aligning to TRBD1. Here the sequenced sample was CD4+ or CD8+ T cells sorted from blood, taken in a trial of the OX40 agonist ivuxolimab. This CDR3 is CASSLYDRGADTQYF. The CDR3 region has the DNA TGTGCCAGCAGTTTATACGACAGGGGGGCAGATACGCAGTATTTT.